The T cell receptor (beta chain) described here comes from a study of T cell clones after liver transplantation (dated by TCRdb to about 2019). In terms of the full investigation: The samples were obtained from ITN030ST, a randomized trial that attempted immunosuppression withdrawal within 2 years after liver transplantation. Of the eight recipients, a few were HCV-positive, while the remaining recipients had been transplanted for non-autoimmune, non-viral indications. Until randomization at 12-24 months post-transplant, subjects were given standard immunosuppression, with no induction therapy. Third party-reactive TCRbeta sequences from pre-transplant MLRs were also identified as an antigen-independent comparator for donor-reactive sequences. Blood samples were collected pre-transplant, pre-randomization before withdrawal, and post-randomization after either full withdrawal or failed withdrawal. Donor-reactive T cell clones were identified by TCRbeta sequencing after a pre-transplant mixed lymphocyte reaction and then tracked in post-transplant blood. Of the 8 liver transplant recipients making up the studied cohort, 3 were classified as tolerant and 5 as non-tolerant. Tolerance was defined as complete immunosuppression withdrawal for at least one year with no rise in liver enzymes beyond twice the upper limit of normal.

Summary of the overall study and its limitations: Donor-reactive sequences declined more than third party-reactive ones, suggesting partial antigen-specific deletion unrelated to withdrawal success. Low numbers of available donor cells limited the measurable donor-reactive repertoire in two subjects. Because no allograft tissue specimens were available, donor-reactive T cells may have migrated into the graft instead of being deleted. The conclusions were considered preliminary, being limited by small, heterogeneous patient numbers and non-standardized post-transplant time points. After accounting for repertoire turnover, donor-reactive detection was significantly reduced in 7 of 8 subjects for CD4 and 8 of 8 for CD8. In 5 of 8 subjects, circulating donor-reactive CD4 TCRbeta sequences decreased significantly after transplant, regardless of tolerance or HCV status.

As regards this clone: Its cognate antigen has yet to be identified. No base quality values were provided; no much bigger clone lies one nucleotide off.

Unstimulated PBMCs, after thawing, were stained for CD3, CD4 and CD8 and then FACS-sorted into CD3+CD4+ and CD3+CD8+ populations. Randomization to immunosuppression withdrawal applied to every one of the 8 studied subjects. The Qiagen DNeasy Blood and Tissue Kit was used to isolate genomic DNA. High-throughput TCRbeta CDR3 sequencing of frozen genomic DNA was performed by immunoSEQ, with PCR amplification, mapping, bias correction and internal controls included. Concerning the study's data processing: Productive rearrangements were kept, and unique TCRbeta sequences were defined by CDR3 nucleotide sequence plus V and J gene. A sequence counted as donor-reactive only if the sequence showed at least 5-fold expansion in CFSE-low cells compared with unstimulated pre-transplant cells and had a frequency of at least 0.01%. Minimum frequency thresholds were set for each subject on the basis of the unstimulated sample with the lowest template count, so that a detection power of at least 90% was ensured. Jensen-Shannon divergence between the top 1000 TCRbeta sequences post- versus pre-transplant served as the measure of repertoire turnover. Changes in detection of donor-reactive sequences were assessed with two-sided Fisher's exact tests. Drawn from immuneACCESS, this table holds only the in-frame rearrangements with V and J called that TCRdb kept. Clones are partly lost; checked studies trace under half to an unresolved V gene and leave the rest unexplained. V, J and clone size derive from that table, while D and trimming were established from the DNA sequence. This sample lists approximately 22,000 clones; roughly 92% were detected once. The ten largest clonotypes hold about 25% of the sample.

Material: CD8+ T cells from blood, obtained about 25 months after liver transplant. This TCR came from a human patient who received a liver transplant. After a transplant, some T cells may have been passed on by the graft donor.

DNA sequence: TGTGCCAGCAGCCCACTCGGGGGTGAGCAGTTCTTC. This yields the protein CASSPLGGEQFF. The chain couples TRBV7-9 to TRBJ2-1; a tentative D call is TRBD2 (6 bases match). CDR1 and CDR2, looked up from the germline V gene (reference sequence), are SEHNR and FQNEAQ. V loses 5 bases, J loses 9 bases, and the germline ends lie 11 bases apart. The CDR3 goes from the cysteine to the phenylalanine over 12 residues. Only the CDR3 DNA is retained, 36 bases long and in frame from the first base.